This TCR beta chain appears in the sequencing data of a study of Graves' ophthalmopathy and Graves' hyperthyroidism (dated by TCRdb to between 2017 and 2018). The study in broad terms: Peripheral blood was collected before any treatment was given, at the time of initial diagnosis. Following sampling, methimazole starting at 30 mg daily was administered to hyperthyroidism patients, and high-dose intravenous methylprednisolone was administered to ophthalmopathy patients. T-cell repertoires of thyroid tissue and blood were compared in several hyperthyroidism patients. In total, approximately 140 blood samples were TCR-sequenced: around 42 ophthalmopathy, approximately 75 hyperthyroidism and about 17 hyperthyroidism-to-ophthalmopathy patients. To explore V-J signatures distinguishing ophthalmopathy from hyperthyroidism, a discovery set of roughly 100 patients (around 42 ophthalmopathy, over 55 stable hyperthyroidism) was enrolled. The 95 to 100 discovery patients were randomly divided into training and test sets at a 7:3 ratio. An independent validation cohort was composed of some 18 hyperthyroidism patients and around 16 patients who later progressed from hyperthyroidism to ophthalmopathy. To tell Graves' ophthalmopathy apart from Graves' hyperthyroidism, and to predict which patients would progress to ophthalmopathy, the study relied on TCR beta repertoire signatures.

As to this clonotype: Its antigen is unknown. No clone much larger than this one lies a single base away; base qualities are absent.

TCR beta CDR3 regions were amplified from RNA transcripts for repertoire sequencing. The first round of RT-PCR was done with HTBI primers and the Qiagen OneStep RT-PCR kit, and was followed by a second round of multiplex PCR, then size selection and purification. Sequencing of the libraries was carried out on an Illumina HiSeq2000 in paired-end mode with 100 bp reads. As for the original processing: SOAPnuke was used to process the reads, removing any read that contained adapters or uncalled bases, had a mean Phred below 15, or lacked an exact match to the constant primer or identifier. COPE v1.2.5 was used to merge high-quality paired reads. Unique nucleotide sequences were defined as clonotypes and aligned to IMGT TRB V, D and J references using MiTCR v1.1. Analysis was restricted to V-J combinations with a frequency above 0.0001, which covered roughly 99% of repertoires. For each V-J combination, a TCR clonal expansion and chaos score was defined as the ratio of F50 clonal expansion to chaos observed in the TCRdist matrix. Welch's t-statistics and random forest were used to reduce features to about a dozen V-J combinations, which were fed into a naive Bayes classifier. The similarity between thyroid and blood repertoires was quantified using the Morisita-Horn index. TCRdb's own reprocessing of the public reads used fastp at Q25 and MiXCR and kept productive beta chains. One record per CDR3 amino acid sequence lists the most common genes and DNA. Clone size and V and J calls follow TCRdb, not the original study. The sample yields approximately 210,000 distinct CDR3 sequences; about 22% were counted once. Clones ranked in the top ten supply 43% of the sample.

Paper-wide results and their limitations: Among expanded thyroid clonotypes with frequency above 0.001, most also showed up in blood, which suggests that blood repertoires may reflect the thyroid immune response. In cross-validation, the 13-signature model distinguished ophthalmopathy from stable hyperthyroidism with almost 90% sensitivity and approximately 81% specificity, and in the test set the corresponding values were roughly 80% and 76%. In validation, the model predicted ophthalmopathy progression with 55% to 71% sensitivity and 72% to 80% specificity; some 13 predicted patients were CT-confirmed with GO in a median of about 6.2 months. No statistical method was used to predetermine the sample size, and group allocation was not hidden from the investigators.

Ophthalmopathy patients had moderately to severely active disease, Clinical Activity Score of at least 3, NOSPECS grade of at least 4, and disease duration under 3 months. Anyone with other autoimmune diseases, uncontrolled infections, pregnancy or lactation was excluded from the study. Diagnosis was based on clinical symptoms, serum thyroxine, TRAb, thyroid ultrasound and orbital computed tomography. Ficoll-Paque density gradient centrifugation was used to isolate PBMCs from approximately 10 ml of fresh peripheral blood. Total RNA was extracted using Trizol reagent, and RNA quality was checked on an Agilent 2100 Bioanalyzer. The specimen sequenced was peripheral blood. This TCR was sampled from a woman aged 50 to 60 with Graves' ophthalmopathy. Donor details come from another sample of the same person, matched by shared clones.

The DNA reads as follows: TGCGCCAGCAGCTTGCAGGGGGCGAACACCGGGGAGCTGTTTTTT. Its protein reads: CASSLQGANTGELFF. Recombination connected TRBV5-1 to TRBJ2-2, with TRBD1 matching 7 junction bases. The germline V gene yields SGHRS for CDR1 and YFSETQ for CDR2. The germline V and J ends show losses of 1 base and 0 bases respectively, and no gene match explains 0 bases of the junction. The CDR3 spans 15 residues, from the cysteine through the phenylalanine. Only CDR3 DNA remains: 45 bases, in frame from the first base.